This T cell receptor beta chain stems from a study of identifying expanded T cells in peripheral blood. The assay was immunoSEQ multiplex PCR, and TCRdb's table has in-frame clones only and misses some. The sample holds about 120,000 clones, more than 80% seen once. The CDR3 has 15 residues. V shed 8 bases and J shed 0 bases, with 14 bases lying between them. Germline lookup yields CDR1 SNHLY and CDR2 FYNNEI. The chain joins TRBV2 to TRBJ1-3; D call uncertain. This receptor was obtained from a person aged 18 to 70 in good health. The sequenced sample was blood. CDR3 nucleotides: TGTGCCAGCGGCCGCCGAATAAGCTCTGGAAACACCATATATTTT. It encodes CASGRRISSGNTIYF.